This TCR beta chain was identified in a study of radiotherapy plus CTLA-4 blockade in lung cancer. The sample holds one count of this clone. This CDR3 spans 15 amino acids. Trimming pared 4 bases from V and 5 bases from J, leaving 14 bases between. Germline V gene lookup returns CDR1 MNHNS and CDR2 SASEGT. Measured with immunoSEQ multiplex PCR; TCRdb has only the in-frame clones, and not every one. Of 95,000 to 150,000 clones in the sample, 70% to 90% are singletons; the top ten hold approximately 7%. The V gene is TRBV6-1, the J gene TRBJ2-2, with D perhaps being TRBD1 or TRBD2 (6 bases each). Sample: peripheral blood, taken from a patient treated with radiotherapy plus ipilimumab. This TCR was recovered from a human donor with non-small cell lung cancer that progressed on radiotherapy plus ipilimumab. The CDR3 sequence: CASSGTDRGTGELFF. The CDR3 coding sequence is TGTGCCAGCAGTGGGACAGACCGGGGGACCGGGGAGCTGTTTTTT.